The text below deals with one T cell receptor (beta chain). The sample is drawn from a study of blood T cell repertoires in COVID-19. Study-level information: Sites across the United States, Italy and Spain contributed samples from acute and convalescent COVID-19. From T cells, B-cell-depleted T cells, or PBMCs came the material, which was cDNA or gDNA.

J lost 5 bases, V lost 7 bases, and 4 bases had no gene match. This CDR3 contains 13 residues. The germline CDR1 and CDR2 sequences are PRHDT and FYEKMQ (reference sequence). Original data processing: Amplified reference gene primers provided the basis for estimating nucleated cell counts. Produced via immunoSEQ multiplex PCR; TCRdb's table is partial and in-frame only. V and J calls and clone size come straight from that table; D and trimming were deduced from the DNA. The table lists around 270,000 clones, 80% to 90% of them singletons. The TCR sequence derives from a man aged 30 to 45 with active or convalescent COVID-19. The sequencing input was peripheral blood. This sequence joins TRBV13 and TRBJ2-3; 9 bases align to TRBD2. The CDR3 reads CASNERGEDTQYF. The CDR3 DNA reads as TGTGCCAGCAACGAGCGGGGGGAAGATACGCAGTATTTT.